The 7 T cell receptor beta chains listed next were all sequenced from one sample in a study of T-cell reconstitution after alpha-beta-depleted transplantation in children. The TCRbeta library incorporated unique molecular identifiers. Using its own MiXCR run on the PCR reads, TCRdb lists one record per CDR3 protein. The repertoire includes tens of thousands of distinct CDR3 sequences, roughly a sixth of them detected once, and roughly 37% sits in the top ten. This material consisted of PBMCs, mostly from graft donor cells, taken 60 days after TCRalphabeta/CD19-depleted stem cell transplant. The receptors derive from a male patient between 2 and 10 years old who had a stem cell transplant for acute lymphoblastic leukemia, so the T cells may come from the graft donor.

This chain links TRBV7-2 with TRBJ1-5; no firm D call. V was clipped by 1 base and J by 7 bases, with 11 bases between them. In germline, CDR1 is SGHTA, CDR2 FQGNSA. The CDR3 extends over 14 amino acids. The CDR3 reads CASSLGVSWQPQHF. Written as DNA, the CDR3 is TGTGCCAGCAGCTTAGGTGTTTCATGGCAGCCCCAGCATTTT.

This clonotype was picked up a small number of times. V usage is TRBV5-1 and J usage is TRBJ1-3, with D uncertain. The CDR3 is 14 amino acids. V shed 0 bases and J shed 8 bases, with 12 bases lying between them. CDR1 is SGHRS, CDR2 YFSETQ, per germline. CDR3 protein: CASSLDDVVDTIYF. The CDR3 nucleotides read TGCGCCAGCAGCTTGGACGACGTAGTGGACACCATATATTTT.

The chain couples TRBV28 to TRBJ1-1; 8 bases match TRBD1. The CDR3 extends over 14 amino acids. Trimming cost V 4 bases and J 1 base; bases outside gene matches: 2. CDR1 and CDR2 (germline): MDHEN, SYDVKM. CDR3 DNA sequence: TGTGCCAGCAGTTGGGACAGGTCGAACACTGAAGCTTTCTTT. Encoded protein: CASSWDRSNTEAFF.

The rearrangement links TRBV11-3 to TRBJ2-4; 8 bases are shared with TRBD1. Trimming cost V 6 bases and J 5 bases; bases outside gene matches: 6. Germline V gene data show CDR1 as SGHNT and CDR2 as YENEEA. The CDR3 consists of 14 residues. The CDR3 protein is CASSYAGQENIQYF. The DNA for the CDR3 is TGTGCCAGCAGTTACGCGGGACAGGAAAACATTCAGTACTTC.

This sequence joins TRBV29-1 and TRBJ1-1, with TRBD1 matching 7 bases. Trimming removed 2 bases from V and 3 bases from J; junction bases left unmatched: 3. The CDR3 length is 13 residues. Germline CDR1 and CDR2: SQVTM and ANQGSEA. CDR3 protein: CSVERQGDTEAFF. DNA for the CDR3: TGCAGCGTTGAACGACAGGGCGACACTGAAGCTTTCTTT.

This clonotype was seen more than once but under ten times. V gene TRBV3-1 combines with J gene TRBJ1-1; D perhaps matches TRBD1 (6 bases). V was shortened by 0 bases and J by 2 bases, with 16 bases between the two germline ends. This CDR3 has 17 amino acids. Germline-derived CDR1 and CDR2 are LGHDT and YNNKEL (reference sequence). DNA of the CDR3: TGTGCCAGCAGCCAAGAAAGTAGTTGGGGGCACAACACTGAAGCTTTCTTT. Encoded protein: CASSQESSWGHNTEAFF.

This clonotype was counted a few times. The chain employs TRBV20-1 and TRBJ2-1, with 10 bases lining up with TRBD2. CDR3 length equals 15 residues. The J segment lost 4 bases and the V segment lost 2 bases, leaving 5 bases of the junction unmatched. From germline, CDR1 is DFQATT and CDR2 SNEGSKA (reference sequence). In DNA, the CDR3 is TGCAGTGCTAGAACTCCGGGACTAGCGTACAATGAGCAGTTCTTC. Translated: CSARTPGLAYNEQFF.